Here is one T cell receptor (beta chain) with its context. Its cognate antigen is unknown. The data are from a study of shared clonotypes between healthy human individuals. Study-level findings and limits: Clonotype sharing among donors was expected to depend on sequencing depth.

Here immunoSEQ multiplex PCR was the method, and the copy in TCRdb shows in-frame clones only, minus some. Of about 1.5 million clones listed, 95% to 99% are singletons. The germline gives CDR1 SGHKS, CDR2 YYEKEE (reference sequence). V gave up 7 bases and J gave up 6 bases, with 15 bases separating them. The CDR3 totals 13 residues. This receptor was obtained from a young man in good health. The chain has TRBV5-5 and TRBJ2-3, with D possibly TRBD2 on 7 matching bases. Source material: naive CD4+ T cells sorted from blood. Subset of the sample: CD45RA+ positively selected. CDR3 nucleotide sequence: TGTGCCAGCGGTGCGGGGGCTCGGGATACGCAGTATTTT. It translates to CASGAGARDTQYF.